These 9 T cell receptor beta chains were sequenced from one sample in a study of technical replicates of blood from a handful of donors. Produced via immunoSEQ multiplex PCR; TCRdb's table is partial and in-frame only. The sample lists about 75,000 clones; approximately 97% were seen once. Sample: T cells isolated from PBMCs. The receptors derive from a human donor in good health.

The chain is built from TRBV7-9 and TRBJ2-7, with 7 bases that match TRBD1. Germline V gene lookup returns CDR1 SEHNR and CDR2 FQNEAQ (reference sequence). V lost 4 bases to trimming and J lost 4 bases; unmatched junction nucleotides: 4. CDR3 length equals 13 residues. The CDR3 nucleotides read TGTGCCAGCAGCTCGGGACAGACTTACGAGCAGTACTTC. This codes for CASSSGQTYEQYF.

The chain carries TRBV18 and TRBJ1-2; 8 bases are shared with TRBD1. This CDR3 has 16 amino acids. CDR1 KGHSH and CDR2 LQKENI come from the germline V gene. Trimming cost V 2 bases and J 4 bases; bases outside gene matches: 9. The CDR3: CASSPMSRGRGYGYTF. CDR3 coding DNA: TGTGCCAGCTCACCAATGTCCAGGGGGCGGGGCTATGGCTACACCTTC.

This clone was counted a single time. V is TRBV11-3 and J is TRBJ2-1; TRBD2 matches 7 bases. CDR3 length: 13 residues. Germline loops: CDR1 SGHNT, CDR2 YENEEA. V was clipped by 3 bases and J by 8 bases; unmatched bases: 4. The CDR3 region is CASSLGLTHEQFF. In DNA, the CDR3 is TGTGCCAGCAGCTTGGGACTAACCCATGAGCAGTTCTTC.

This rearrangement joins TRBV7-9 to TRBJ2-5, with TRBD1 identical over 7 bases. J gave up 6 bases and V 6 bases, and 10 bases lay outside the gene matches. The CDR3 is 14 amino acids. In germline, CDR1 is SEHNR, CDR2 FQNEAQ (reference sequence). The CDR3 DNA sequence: TGTGCCAGCAGGCCCCCTGGGGACAGTAAGACCCAGTACTTC. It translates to CASRPPGDSKTQYF.

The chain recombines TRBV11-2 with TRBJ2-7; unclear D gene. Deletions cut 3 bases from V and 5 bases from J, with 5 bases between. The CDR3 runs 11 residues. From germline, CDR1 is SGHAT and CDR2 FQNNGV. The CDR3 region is CASSLGHEQYF. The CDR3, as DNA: TGTGCCAGCAGCTTGGGCCACGAGCAGTACTTC.

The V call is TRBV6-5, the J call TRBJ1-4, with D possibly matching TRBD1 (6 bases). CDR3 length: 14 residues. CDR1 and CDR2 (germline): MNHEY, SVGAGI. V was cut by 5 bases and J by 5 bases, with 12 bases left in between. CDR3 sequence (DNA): TGTGCCAGCAGTCAAGGACAGCCAAATGAAAAACTGTTTTTT. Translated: CASSQGQPNEKLFF.

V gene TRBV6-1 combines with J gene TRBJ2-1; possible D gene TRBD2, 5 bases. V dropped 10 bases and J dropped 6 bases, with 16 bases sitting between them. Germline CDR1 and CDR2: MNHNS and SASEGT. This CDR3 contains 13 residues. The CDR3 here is CATRGLSGNEQFF. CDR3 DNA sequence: TGTGCCACCCGAGGACTTTCCGGCAATGAGCAGTTCTTC.

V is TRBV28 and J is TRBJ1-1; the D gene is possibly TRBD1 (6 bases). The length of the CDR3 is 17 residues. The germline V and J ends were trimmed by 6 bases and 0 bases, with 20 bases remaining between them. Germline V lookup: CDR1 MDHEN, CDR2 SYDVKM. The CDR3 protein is CASSSISTQGMNTEAFF. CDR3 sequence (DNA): TGTGCCAGCAGCTCCATCTCTACACAGGGAATGAACACTGAAGCTTTCTTT.

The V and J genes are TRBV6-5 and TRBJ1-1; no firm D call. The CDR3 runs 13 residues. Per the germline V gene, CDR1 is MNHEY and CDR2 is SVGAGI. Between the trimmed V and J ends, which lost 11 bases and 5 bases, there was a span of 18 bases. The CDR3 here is CAATQTPGTEAFF. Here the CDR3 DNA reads TGTGCCGCGACTCAGACTCCGGGAACTGAAGCTTTCTTT.